This TCR beta chain was sequenced during a study of vaccination and CD4 T cells after COVID-19. Study context: Each control culture was treated with a CEFX pool, an HIV-1 Nef pool, or no peptide. Study observations and caveats: Within the convalescent patients, spike mono-reactivity was found in 304 of 307 vaccine-specific clones. It was observed that, in convalescent patients, a median around 87% of reactive clones arose only post-vaccination.

Germline loops: CDR1 SGDLS, CDR2 YYNGEE. The CDR3 sequence is 13 residues long. Deletions cut 0 bases from V and 4 bases from J, with 7 bases between. The treatment: roughly 10-day PBMC culture with coronavirus spike peptide pools or control peptides (ViraFEST assay). Cultured CD4+ T cells had their DNA profiled by the Oncomine TCR Beta short-read assay. TCRdb re-called the PCR reads with MiXCR, one entry per CDR3 protein. The table has 20,000 to 30,000 distinct CDR3 sequences, around two fifths seen once. This clonotype was seen only a few times. Its antigen is undetermined. The rearrangement uses TRBV9 and TRBJ1-1; D remains unclear. The clonotype comes from a human donor who had recovered from COVID-19. Sequencing used CD4+ T cells from blood, cultured in vitro. The CDR3 DNA sequence: TGTGCCAGCAGCGTAGGACCTACCACTGAAGCTTTCTTT. This gives the protein CASSVGPTTEAFF. Full variable domain (missing parts from reference TRBV9 and TRBJ1-1): DSGVTQTPKHLITATGQRVTLRCSPRSGDLSVYWYQQSLDQGLQFLIQYYNGEERAKGNILERFSAQQFPDLHSELNLSSLELGDSALYFCASSVGPTTEAFFGQGTRLTVV.